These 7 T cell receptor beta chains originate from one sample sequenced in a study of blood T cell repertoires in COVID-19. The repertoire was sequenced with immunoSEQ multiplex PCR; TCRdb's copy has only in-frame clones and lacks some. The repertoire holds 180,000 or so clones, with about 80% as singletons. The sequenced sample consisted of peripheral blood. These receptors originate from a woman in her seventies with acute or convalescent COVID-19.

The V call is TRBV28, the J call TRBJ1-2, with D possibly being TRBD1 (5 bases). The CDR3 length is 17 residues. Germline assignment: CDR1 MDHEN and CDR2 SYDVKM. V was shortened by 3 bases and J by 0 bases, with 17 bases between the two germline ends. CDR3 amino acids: CASSFWQGTRANYGYTF. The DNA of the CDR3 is TGTGCCAGCAGTTTCTGGCAGGGTACAAGAGCTAACTATGGCTACACCTTC.

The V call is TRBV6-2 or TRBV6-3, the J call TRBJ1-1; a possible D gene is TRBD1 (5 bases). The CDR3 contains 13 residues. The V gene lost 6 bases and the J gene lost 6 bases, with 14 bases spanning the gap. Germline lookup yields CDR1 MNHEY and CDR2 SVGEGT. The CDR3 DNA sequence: TGTGCCAGCAGCCGGGGGGGGGTCGCTGAAGCTTTCTTT. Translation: CASSRGGVAEAFF.

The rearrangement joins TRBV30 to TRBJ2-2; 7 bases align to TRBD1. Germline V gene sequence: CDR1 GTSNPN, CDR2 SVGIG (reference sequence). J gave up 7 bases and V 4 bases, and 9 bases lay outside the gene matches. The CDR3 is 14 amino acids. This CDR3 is CAWINDRDVGELFF. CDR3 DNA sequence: TGTGCCTGGATAAATGACAGGGACGTCGGGGAGCTGTTTTTT.

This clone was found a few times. CDR3 DNA: TGTGCCTGGAGGGGCCCAGTCACTGAAGCTTTCTTT. It codes for CAWRGPVTEAFF. V usage is TRBV30 and J usage is TRBJ1-1, with no clear D. CDR3 length: 12 amino acids. Germline V lookup: CDR1 GTSNPN, CDR2 SVGIG (reference sequence). The V end was cut by 3 bases, the J end by 4 bases, with 9 bases between.

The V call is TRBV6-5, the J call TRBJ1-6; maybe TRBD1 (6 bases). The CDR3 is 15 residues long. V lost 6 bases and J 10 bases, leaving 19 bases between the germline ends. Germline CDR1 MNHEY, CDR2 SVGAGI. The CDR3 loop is CASRGEYRVRSPLHF. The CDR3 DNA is TGTGCCAGCAGGGGGGAATACAGGGTGCGATCACCCCTCCACTTT.

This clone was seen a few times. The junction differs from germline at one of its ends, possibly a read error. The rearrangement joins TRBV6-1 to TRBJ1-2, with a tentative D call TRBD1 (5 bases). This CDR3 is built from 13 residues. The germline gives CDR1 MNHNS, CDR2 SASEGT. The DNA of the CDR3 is TGTGCCAGCAGTGAAGGGATCACCAGGGTCCAGCCCTTC. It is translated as CASSEGITRVQPF.

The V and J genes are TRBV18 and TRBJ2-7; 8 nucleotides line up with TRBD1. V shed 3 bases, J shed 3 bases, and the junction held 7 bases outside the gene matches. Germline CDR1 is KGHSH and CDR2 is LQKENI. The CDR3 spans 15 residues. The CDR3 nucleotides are TGTGCCAGCTCACCCTGGACAGGGTCGAACTACGAGCAGTACTTC. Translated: CASSPWTGSNYEQYF.